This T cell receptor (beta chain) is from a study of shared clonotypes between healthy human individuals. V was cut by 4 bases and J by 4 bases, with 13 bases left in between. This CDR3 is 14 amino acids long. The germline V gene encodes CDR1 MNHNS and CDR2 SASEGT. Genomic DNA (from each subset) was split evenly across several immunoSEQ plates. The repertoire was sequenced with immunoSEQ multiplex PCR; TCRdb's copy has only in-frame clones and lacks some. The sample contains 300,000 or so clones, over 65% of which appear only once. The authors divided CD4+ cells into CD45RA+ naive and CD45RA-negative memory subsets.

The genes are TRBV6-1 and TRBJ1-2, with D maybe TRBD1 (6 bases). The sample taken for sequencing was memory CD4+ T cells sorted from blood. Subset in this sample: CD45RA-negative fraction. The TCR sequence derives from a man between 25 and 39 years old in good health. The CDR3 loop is CASSGGPGAYGYTF. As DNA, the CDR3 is TGTGCCAGCAGTGGCGGACCGGGGGCCTATGGCTACACCTTC.